A selection of T cell receptor beta chains follows, all from one sample in a study of OX40 agonist ivuxolimab in advanced cancers. Assay: immunoSEQ multiplex PCR; the TCRdb copy retains only in-frame clones and omits some. The sample shows tens of thousands of clones, 81% of them seen only once. The sequenced sample was CD4+ or CD8+ T cells sorted from blood, obtained in a trial of the OX40 agonist ivuxolimab. All receptors derive from an adult with an advanced solid tumor such as melanoma, head and neck, liver or kidney cancer. Both conserved end residues are part of each CDR3. The D gene is left open where the match is weak. Part of the rows lack a size; the others show once, few, many or a class for expanded clones.

V gene	J gene	D gene	clone size	CDR3 protein	CDR3 DNA
TRBV7-9	TRBJ2-3	TRBD2	few	CASSLGTTNADTQYF	TGTGCCAGCAGCCTCGGGACTACTAACGCAGATACGCAGTATTTT
TRBV9	TRBJ2-1	TRBD1	-	CASSPPTGTGFNEQFF	TGTGCCAGCAGTCCTCCTACCGGGACAGGATTCAATGAGCAGTTCTTC
TRBV27	TRBJ1-4	TRBD1	-	CASSPWTGQGEKLFF	TGTGCCAGCAGCCCCTGGACAGGGCAGGGTGAAAAACTGTTTTTT
TRBV5-6	TRBJ1-1	-	-	CASSLAAGRNTEAFF	TGTGCCAGCAGCTTGGCGGCCGGACGAAACACTGAAGCTTTCTTT
TRBV27	TRBJ2-7	TRBD1	-	CASSPGQGFNEQYF	TGTGCCAGCAGTCCCGGACAGGGTTTCAACGAGCAGTACTTC
TRBV27	TRBJ1-1	TRBD1	-	CASSLQTGGTEAFF	TGTGCCAGCAGTTTACAAACAGGGGGCACTGAAGCTTTCTTT
TRBV5-8	TRBJ2-2	-	-	CASSISYTGELFF	TGTGCCAGCAGCATCTCCTACACCGGGGAGCTGTTTTTT
TRBV20-1	TRBJ1-2	-	-	CSARDPYGYTF	TGCAGTGCTAGAGATCCCTATGGCTACACCTTC
TRBV2	TRBJ1-2	TRBD1	-	CASSEGTVYGYTF	TGTGCCAGCAGTGAGGGGACAGTCTATGGCTACACCTTC
TRBV4-2	TRBJ2-7	TRBD1	few	CASSLGQGGEQYF	TGTGCCAGCAGCCTCGGACAGGGGGGTGAGCAGTACTTC
TRBV27	TRBJ2-1	-	-	CASSRAVSDHEQFF	TGTGCCAGCAGTCGGGCCGTAAGCGATCATGAGCAGTTCTTC
TRBV28	TRBJ1-4	TRBD1	-	CASSLPMGQGTEKLFF	TGTGCCAGCAGCCTCCCGATGGGACAGGGGACAGAAAAACTGTTTTTT
TRBV12-5	TRBJ1-1	-	-	CASAPGAENTEAFF	TGTGCTAGTGCCCCTGGGGCGGAAAACACTGAAGCTTTCTTT
TRBV4-1	TRBJ1-1	TRBD1	-	CASSQVQGLVPEAFF	TGCGCCAGCAGCCAAGTACAGGGGTTGGTCCCTGAAGCTTTCTTT
TRBV7-9	TRBJ1-2	TRBD1	-	CASSLGQGYGYTF	TGTGCCAGCAGCTTAGGACAGGGCTATGGCTACACCTTC
TRBV4-1	TRBJ1-1	-	-	CASSQVAGTEAFF	TGCGCCAGCAGCCAAGTAGCAGGGACTGAAGCTTTCTTT
TRBV19	TRBJ2-1	-	-	CASSGGNNNEQFF	TGTGCCAGCTCCGGCGGAAACAACAATGAGCAGTTCTTC
TRBV6-5	TRBJ1-2	-	-	CASSYSKTILNYGYTF	TGTGCCAGCAGTTACTCGAAAACAATTCTTAACTATGGCTACACCTTC
TRBV10-2	TRBJ2-3	-	-	CASTLADNTDTQYF	TGCGCCAGCACCTTAGCGGATAACACAGATACGCAGTATTTT
TRBV14	TRBJ1-2	-	-	CASSQDGGLPNYGYTF	TGTGCCAGCAGCCAAGATGGGGGCTTGCCTAACTATGGCTACACCTTC
TRBV6-6	TRBJ1-2	-	-	CASSYSITAGSGYTF	TGTGCCAGCAGTTACTCGATAACCGCCGGATCAGGCTACACCTTC
TRBV5-4	TRBJ2-7	-	-	CASSLGGNSYREQYF	TGTGCCAGCAGCTTGGGAGGGAACTCCTATCGCGAGCAGTACTTC
TRBV2	TRBJ2-7	-	-	CASRGLSVTYEQYF	TGTGCCAGCAGGGGGCTCAGCGTAACCTACGAGCAGTACTTC
TRBV7-9	TRBJ1-1	-	-	CASSLGLTEAFF	TGTGCCAGCAGCTTAGGGCTCACTGAAGCTTTCTTT
TRBV13	TRBJ2-5	TRBD1	-	CASSPFSSGTGTQYF	TGTGCCAGCAGCCCTTTCAGCTCCGGGACAGGGACCCAGTACTTC
TRBV28	TRBJ2-7	TRBD2	-	CASRNLAGGLLPYEQYF	TGTGCCAGCAGAAATTTAGCGGGAGGGCTCCTTCCCTACGAGCAGTACTTC
TRBV7-8	TRBJ2-2	-	-	CASSSQGYGELFF	TGTGCCAGCAGCTCACAGGGTTACGGGGAGCTGTTTTTT
TRBV27	TRBJ2-1	TRBD2	-	CASSLGLAGGPSSYNEQFF	TGTGCCAGCAGTCTGGGACTAGCGGGGGGCCCTAGCTCCTACAATGAGCAGTTCTTC
TRBV7-9	TRBJ1-1	-	-	CASSLDTEAFF	TGTGCCAGCAGCTTAGACACTGAAGCTTTCTTT
TRBV29-1	TRBJ1-1	-	-	CSVESGTSFEAFF	TGCAGCGTTGAATCGGGGACGAGTTTTGAAGCTTTCTTT
TRBV11-3	TRBJ2-2	TRBD1	-	CASSSQGSPELFF	TGTGCCAGCAGCTCACAGGGGTCGCCGGAGCTGTTTTTT
TRBV27	TRBJ1-3	-	-	CASSLFAQAGNTIYF	TGTGCCAGCAGTTTATTTGCCCAGGCTGGAAACACCATATATTTT
TRBV28	TRBJ2-5	-	-	CASSLTGLSYGTQYF	TGTGCCAGCAGTCTAACGGGCCTTTCCTATGGGACCCAGTACTTC
TRBV29-1	TRBJ1-2	-	-	CSVADGNYGYTF	TGCAGCGTTGCCGACGGGAACTATGGCTACACCTTC
TRBV7-6	TRBJ2-3	TRBD2	-	CASSLELAGEGTDTQYF	TGTGCCAGCAGCTTAGAACTAGCGGGAGAAGGCACAGATACGCAGTATTTT
TRBV7-9	TRBJ2-7	-	once	CASSFRGGSWSDQYF	TGTGCCAGCAGCTTTAGGGGGGGGAGTTGGTCCGACCAGTACTTC
TRBV9	TRBJ1-2	TRBD1	-	CASSAGQGPGSYTF	TGTGCCAGCAGTGCCGGACAGGGCCCGGGGAGCTACACCTTC
TRBV2	TRBJ1-2	-	-	CASSGGRSNYGYTF	TGTGCCAGCAGTGGTGGCCGCTCTAACTATGGCTACACCTTC
TRBV4-1	TRBJ2-1	TRBD1	-	CASGLLGQTNEQFF	TGCGCCTCGGGGCTCTTGGGACAGACGAATGAGCAGTTCTTC
TRBV28	TRBJ2-2	-	-	CASSLRQSTGELFF	TGTGCCAGCAGTTTAAGGCAGAGCACCGGGGAGCTGTTTTTT
TRBV7-6	TRBJ2-1	-	-	CASSHSSRLAERNNEQFF	TGTGCCAGCAGCCATTCCTCCCGATTGGCGGAAAGGAACAATGAGCAGTTCTTC
TRBV19	TRBJ2-7	TRBD1	once	CASSITGTDYEQYF	TGTGCCAGTAGTATTACCGGGACAGATTACGAGCAGTACTTC
TRBV6-6	TRBJ2-1	-	few	CASSYSLNRNEQFF	TGTGCCAGCAGTTACTCCCTAAATAGAAATGAGCAGTTCTTC
TRBV27	TRBJ1-1	TRBD1	-	CASRQGGTEAFF	TGTGCCAGCAGACAGGGGGGGACTGAAGCTTTCTTT
TRBV4-1	TRBJ1-1	-	-	CASSQMTGYGEAFF	TGCGCCAGCAGCCAGATGACGGGATATGGTGAAGCTTTCTTT
TRBV2	TRBJ1-1	-	few	CASSAGNTEAFF	TGTGCCAGCAGTGCGGGGAACACTGAAGCTTTCTTT
TRBV9	TRBJ2-1	TRBD2	-	CASSPRLAGAYNEQFF	TGTGCCAGCAGCCCCAGACTAGCGGGGGCCTACAATGAGCAGTTCTTC
TRBV4-1	TRBJ1-5	-	-	CASSQDKGDNQPQHF	TGCGCCAGCAGCCAAGATAAGGGAGACAATCAGCCCCAGCATTTT
TRBV5-1	TRBJ1-2	TRBD1	-	CASSPPGQGSGYTF	TGCGCCAGCAGCCCCCCGGGACAGGGATCGGGCTACACCTTC
TRBV13	TRBJ1-6	-	-	CASSSVGSPLHF	TGTGCCAGCAGCTCTGTTGGTTCACCCCTCCACTTT
TRBV5-1	TRBJ2-1	TRBD1	-	CASSLVGVGGGGQFF	TGCGCCAGCAGCTTGGTAGGGGTAGGGGGCGGAGGGCAGTTCTTC
TRBV7-6	TRBJ2-1	TRBD1	-	CASSQELGQVIDNEQFF	TGTGCCAGCAGCCAAGAATTAGGACAGGTGATCGACAATGAGCAGTTCTTC
TRBV2	TRBJ2-1	-	-	CAHRNGEQFF	TGTGCCCATAGGAACGGGGAGCAGTTCTTC